The TCR beta chain under discussion was sequenced for a study of T-cell reconstitution after alpha-beta-depleted transplantation in children. The ends were cut back, 8 bases at V and 1 base at J, with 11 bases in the middle. CDR3 length equals 12 residues. Germline CDR1 reads SQVTM; CDR2 reads ANQGSEA. On this clonotype itself: Its specificity is not known.

Preparation of the TCRbeta library involved a method that used unique molecular identifiers. TCRdb called the PCR reads again in MiXCR, with one record for every CDR3 protein. The data contain 450,000 to 550,000 distinct CDR3 sequences, approximately 10% of them singletons. Study-level points and caveats: After transplant, high TCRbeta diversity at day 60 in some patients arose from surviving recipient T cells and thymic progenitors. By about two months after transplant, alpha-beta T cells reportedly arose from several hundred graft clones that had expanded. When one year had passed after transplant, most T-cell counts and diversity came from newly produced T cells.

Sample: PBMCs, mostly from graft donor cells, taken 180 days after TCRalphabeta/CD19-depleted stem cell transplant. This TCR was sampled from a female patient between 2 and 15 years old who had a stem cell transplant for aplastic anemia, so the T cells may come from the graft donor. V and J are TRBV29-1 and TRBJ1-1; D is ambiguous. The CDR3 coding sequence is TGCAGCTATGGACGGACGAACACTGAAGCTTTCTTT. Residues: CSYGRTNTEAFF.